These 17 T cell receptor beta chains share one sample of origin, sequenced in a study of cytomegalovirus exposure and HLA in healthy donors. In the PCR, 60 Vbeta and 13 Jbeta primers were used. Measured with immunoSEQ multiplex PCR; TCRdb has only the in-frame clones, and not every one. Of 65,000 to 95,000 clones in the sample, about 75% are singletons; the top ten hold around 12%. The source material was PBMCs. The receptors here all came from a man between 65 and 85 years old in good health and CMV-seronegative.

This chain links TRBV19 with TRBJ1-5; D not resolved. Germline V gene lookup returns CDR1 LNHDA and CDR2 SQIVND (reference sequence). Trimming cost V 3 bases and J 5 bases, with 5 bases left between them. The CDR3 runs to 12 residues. The CDR3 nucleotides are TGTGCCAGTAGTATTCTAGATCAGCCCCAGCATTTT. Translation: CASSILDQPQHF.

The chain has TRBV7-2 and TRBJ1-6; TRBD1 matches 7 bases. Looked up from germline, CDR1 is SGHTA and CDR2 is FQGNSA. Unmatched junction bases numbered 14, after V lost 0 bases and J lost 9 bases. There are 18 residues in the CDR3. This CDR3 reads CASSLAAPIGTAGSPLHF. CDR3 bases: TGTGCCAGCAGCTTAGCTGCCCCGATCGGGACAGCGGGTTCACCCCTCCACTTT.

This clone was counted between two and nine times. This rearrangement joins TRBV7-9 to TRBJ1-1; no clear D. This CDR3 has 13 residues. Germline V gene lookup returns CDR1 SEHNR and CDR2 FQNEAQ (reference sequence). With 3 bases removed from V and 5 bases from J, the gap between germline ends came to 10 bases. CDR3 DNA: TGTGCCAGCAGCTTGGCAGAACGAACTGAAGCTTTCTTT. This codes for CASSLAERTEAFF.

The rearrangement links TRBV5-1 to TRBJ2-5; D may be TRBD2 (6 bases). Trimming took off 0 bases at V and 5 bases at J, with 20 bases between the two ends. Germline-derived CDR1 and CDR2 are SGHRS and YFSETQ. The CDR3 extends over 17 amino acids. In DNA form, the CDR3 reads TGCGCCAGCAGCTTGGCCGGTTCTCCAAGAGGGAGGGAGACCCAGTACTTC. It encodes CASSLAGSPRGRETQYF.

The V call is TRBV2, the J call TRBJ2-7, with 9 bases fitting TRBD1. The germline V gene has CDR1 SNHLY and CDR2 FYNNEI. There are 13 residues in the CDR3. With V trimmed by 8 bases and J by 4 bases, 6 bases remained unmatched. The CDR3 region is CASSGTGRYEQYF. The CDR3, as DNA: TGTGCCAGCTCCGGGACAGGGAGATACGAGCAGTACTTC.

About this clone: Other DNA sequences from this sample encode an identical CDR3 as well. The rearrangement joins TRBV4-3 to TRBJ1-1; D gene uncertain. CDR3 size: 14 residues. Germline lookup yields CDR1 LGHNA and CDR2 YSLEER. The ends were cut back, 4 bases at V and 4 bases at J, with 13 bases in the middle. The CDR3 nucleotides read TGCGCCAGCAGCCTGACCGGGGTGGGCACTGAAGCTTTCTTT. Translating gives CASSLTGVGTEAFF.

The rearrangement joins TRBV30 to TRBJ1-2; D remains ambiguous. The CDR3 extends over 12 amino acids. Germline CDR1 GTSNPN, CDR2 SVGIG (reference sequence). The V end was cut by 1 base, the J end by 2 bases, with 5 bases between. CDR3 DNA sequence: TGTGCCTGGAGTGGGCAGAACTATGGCTACACCTTC. Translating gives CAWSGQNYGYTF.

V is TRBV6-6 and J is TRBJ2-1; 7 nucleotides line up with TRBD1. CDR1 MNHNY and CDR2 SVGAGI come from the germline V gene (reference sequence). J was trimmed by 4 bases and V by 7 bases; bases with no gene match: 10. The CDR3 spans 15 residues. CDR3 DNA sequence: TGTGCCAGCACCCCATTTTGGGACAGTTACAATGAGCAGTTCTTC. Its protein product is CASTPFWDSYNEQFF.

The sample holds one count of this clone. The CDR3 spells CASGLRTANTDTQYF. In nucleotides, the CDR3 is TGTGCTAGTGGTTTGAGGACAGCTAACACAGATACGCAGTATTTT. V is TRBV12-5 and J is TRBJ2-3; D might be TRBD1 (6 bases). Deletions cut 2 bases from V and 2 bases from J, with 11 bases between. The CDR3 spans 15 residues. The germline V gene has CDR1 LGHNT and CDR2 FRNRAP.

The chain joins TRBV9 to TRBJ1-6; D might be TRBD1 (5 bases). Germline V CDR1 and CDR2: SGDLS, YYNGEE. Trimming left V 0 bases short and J 4 bases short, with 5 bases between. This CDR3 contains 14 residues. The CDR3 loop is CASSVGQYNSPLHF. The CDR3 DNA reads TGTGCCAGCAGCGTAGGACAGTATAATTCACCCCTCCACTTT.

The chain has TRBV9 and TRBJ2-3, with D perhaps TRBD1 (6 bases). CDR1 is SGDLS and CDR2 is YYNGEE in the germline V gene. The CDR3 sequence is 15 residues long. The V gene lost 0 bases and the J gene lost 0 bases, with 8 bases spanning the gap. This CDR3 is CASSVGQGSTDTQYF. The CDR3 DNA reads as TGTGCCAGCAGCGTAGGGCAGGGGAGCACAGATACGCAGTATTTT.

This chain's CDR3 is CASSRTRTSGASYNEQFF. The CDR3, as DNA: TGCGCCAGCAGCAGGACCCGGACTAGCGGGGCGTCCTACAATGAGCAGTTCTTC. The chain couples TRBV5-1 to TRBJ2-1; 12 nucleotides match TRBD2. J lost 1 base, V lost 4 bases, and 9 bases had no gene match. In germline, CDR1 is SGHRS, CDR2 YFSETQ. CDR3 size: 18 residues.

The chain links TRBV5-6 to TRBJ2-2, with D unclear. CDR3 length equals 15 residues. Looked up from germline, CDR1 is SGHDT and CDR2 is YYEEEE. V was pared by 5 bases and J by 4 bases, with 15 bases between. The DNA for the CDR3 is TGTGCCAGCAGACCGCACCGGGTGGGCACCGGGGAGCTGTTTTTT. It translates to CASRPHRVGTGELFF.

V usage is TRBV6-1 and J usage is TRBJ1-4, with a tentative D call TRBD1 (6 bases). With 6 bases removed from V and 8 bases from J, the gap between germline ends came to 16 bases. This CDR3 is 14 amino acids long. CDR1 MNHNS and CDR2 SASEGT come from the germline V gene. The CDR3 here is CASRMGAGNEKLFF. CDR3 DNA: TGTGCCAGCAGGATGGGGGCTGGCAACGAAAAACTGTTTTTT.

This clone was counted once. The V and J genes are TRBV6-1 and TRBJ2-1, with 11 bases identical to TRBD1. The germline gives CDR1 MNHNS, CDR2 SASEGT. The J segment lost 1 base and the V segment lost 2 bases, leaving 13 bases of the junction unmatched. The CDR3 totals 20 residues. Written as DNA, the CDR3 is TGTGCCAGCAGTGAACTTGGGACAGGGGGAAGTATAGGTTCCTACAATGAGCAGTTCTTC. This gives the protein CASSELGTGGSIGSYNEQFF.

The chain joins TRBV2 to TRBJ1-2; D remains unclear. CDR1 is SNHLY, CDR2 FYNNEI, per germline. Trimming cost V 0 bases and J 8 bases, with 13 bases left between them. The CDR3 is 14 residues long. The CDR3 DNA follows: TGTGCCAGCAGTGAAGCGCGCGGGAATTGGGGCTACACCTTC. Its translation is CASSEARGNWGYTF.

The V gene is TRBV28, the J gene TRBJ2-1; 11 nucleotides match TRBD2. Per germline, CDR1 MDHEN and CDR2 SYDVKM. Trimming removed 6 bases from V and 4 bases from J; junction bases left unmatched: 5. The CDR3 contains 15 residues. CDR3 loop: CASSPGTSGYNEQFF. The DNA of the CDR3 is TGTGCCAGCAGCCCCGGGACTAGCGGATACAATGAGCAGTTCTTC.